The 9 T cell receptor beta chains presented below share a single source sample, sequenced in a study of lymphopenia after photon versus proton radiotherapy (dated by TCRdb to 2018 to 2020). Libraries were prepared through the immunoSEQ multiplex PCR assay. TCRdb carries this immuneACCESS record with in-frame sequences only. Its versions omit some clonotypes, under half of them owing to an unresolved V gene in the studies checked, with the rest unexplained. In all, the sample holds 150,000 to 200,000 clones, and 80% to 90% of those were seen once. Clones ranked in the top ten supply about 4.7% of the sample. Sample: peripheral blood, taken from a patient treated with photon-based radiotherapy. The receptors derive from a man aged 50 to 60 with gastric cancer.

This rearrangement joins TRBV18 to TRBJ1-1, with TRBD1 as a possible D gene (5 bases). The CDR3 runs to 13 residues. The V end lost 5 bases, the J end lost 4 bases, and 11 bases lay between the germline ends. The V gene's germline CDR1 is KGHSH and CDR2 LQKENI. In DNA, the CDR3 is TGTGCCAGCTCAGCCACAGGTCGCACTGAAGCTTTCTTT. Its translation is CASSATGRTEAFF.

The genes are TRBV29-1 and TRBJ2-7; 13 bases agree with TRBD2. Germline trimming cut 2 bases from V and 6 bases from J; bases unmatched to any gene: 7. The germline CDR1 and CDR2 sequences are SQVTM and ANQGSEA. CDR3 length equals 15 residues. The CDR3 region is CSVETVLAGGAEQYF. The CDR3 DNA reads TGCAGCGTTGAAACCGTACTAGCGGGAGGGGCCGAGCAGTACTTC.

The chain recombines TRBV27 with TRBJ1-2; possible D gene TRBD1, 5 bases. This CDR3 contains 12 residues. The V end was cut by 4 bases, the J end by 4 bases, with 7 bases between. The germline gives CDR1 MNHEY, CDR2 SMNVEV (reference sequence). The CDR3, as DNA: TGTGCCAGCAGTTCGGGGGGCTATGGCTACACCTTC. Protein product: CASSSGGYGYTF.

This clone was seen at least ten times. The chain carries TRBV7-9 and TRBJ1-3; D is unclear. Trimming cost V 5 bases and J 4 bases, with 12 bases left between them. There are 14 residues in the CDR3. Per germline, CDR1 SEHNR and CDR2 FQNEAQ (reference sequence). The CDR3 reads CASSPLSLGNTIYF. Written as DNA, the CDR3 is TGTGCCAGCAGCCCCTTATCTCTGGGAAACACCATATATTTT.

This clone was seen more than once but under ten times. V usage is TRBV29-1 and J usage is TRBJ1-2; TRBD1 is a possible D gene (6 bases). V was trimmed by 4 bases and J by 0 bases, leaving 12 bases between them. In germline, CDR1 is SQVTM, CDR2 ANQGSEA. The CDR3 runs 14 residues. The CDR3 nucleotides are TGCAGCGTTGCGGTACAGGGCGCTAACTATGGCTACACCTTC. Translation gives CSVAVQGANYGYTF.

This clone was found a few times. This rearrangement joins TRBV11-2 to TRBJ2-7; D is perhaps TRBD1 (6 bases). The CDR3 has 15 residues. V was trimmed by 3 bases and J by 4 bases, leaving 16 bases between them. Per germline, CDR1 SGHAT and CDR2 FQNNGV. The CDR3 spells CASSFGTTDSYEQYF. The CDR3, as DNA: TGTGCCAGCAGCTTCGGGACAACCGACAGTTACGAGCAGTACTTC.

V and J are TRBV11-2 and TRBJ2-7, with 13 bases lining up with TRBD2. CDR1 is SGHAT and CDR2 is FQNNGV in the germline V gene. The trim removed 4 bases at V and 3 bases at J, leaving 0 bases unmatched. CDR3 length: 14 amino acids. Written as DNA, the CDR3 is TGTGCCAGCAGCTGGACTAGCGGGAGCTACGAGCAGTACTTC. This gives the protein CASSWTSGSYEQYF.

The rearrangement links TRBV7-2 to TRBJ2-3; 12 bases agree with TRBD1. The CDR3 totals 18 residues. V trimming: 1 base; J trimming: 2 bases; junction bases outside the gene matches: 7. CDR1 and CDR2 (germline): SGHTA, FQGNSA. Here the CDR3 reads CASSLERDRGPLTDTQYF. CDR3 nucleotide sequence: TGTGCCAGCAGCTTAGAGAGGGACAGGGGGCCCCTCACAGATACGCAGTATTTT.

This clone appeared a few times. This chain uses TRBV18 with TRBJ2-7; TRBD2 agrees at 8 bases. Germline values: CDR1 KGHSH, CDR2 LQKENI. Unmatched junction bases numbered 8, after V lost 1 base and J lost 6 bases. This CDR3 spans 15 amino acids. DNA for the CDR3: TGTGCCAGCTCACCACGGAGGAGCGGGAGCGGCGAGCAGTACTTC. This encodes CASSPRRSGSGEQYF.